This TCR beta chain is drawn from a study of T cell responses to AZD1222 COVID-19 vaccine. CDR1 and CDR2 (germline): SGHTA, FQGNSA. V was cut by 4 bases and J by 5 bases, with 12 bases left in between. The CDR3 totals 13 residues. Assay used: immunoSEQ multiplex PCR; TCRdb lists only in-frame clones, some missing. The sample lists about 81,000 clones; 85% to 95% were seen once. Both about-4-week and about-12-week second-dose recipients were combined. The sample consisted of peripheral blood, taken 28 days after the second AZD1222 dose. The rearrangement joins TRBV7-2 to TRBJ2-7; no clear D gene. This clonotype was obtained from an adult who received the AZD1222 COVID-19 vaccine. This chain's CDR3 is CASSWAPRDEQYF. Written as DNA, the CDR3 is TGTGCCAGCAGCTGGGCCCCTAGGGACGAGCAGTACTTC. The variable domain in full, with the rest retrieved from reference TRBV7-2 and TRBJ2-7, is GAGVSQSPSNKVTEKGKDVELRCDPISGHTALYWYRQSLGQGLEFLIYFQGNSAPDKSGLPSDRFSAERTGGSVSTLTIQRTQQEDSAVYLCASSWAPRDEQYFGPGTRLTVT.